The 27 T cell receptor beta chains below were found in one sample sequenced in a study of cytomegalovirus exposure and HLA in healthy donors. The primer mix had 60 Vbeta and 13 Jbeta primers. TCRdb keeps only in-frame clones here, not all; method: immunoSEQ multiplex PCR. This table holds about 110,000 clones, about 78% found once. The source material was PBMCs. The receptors originated from a middle-aged woman in good health and CMV-seropositive.

The chain has TRBV5-1 and TRBJ2-1, with 7 bases lining up with TRBD1. The CDR3 spans 13 residues. The germline CDR1 and CDR2 sequences are SGHRS and YFSETQ. Trimming took 0 bases from V and 9 from J; bases not matched to a gene: 3. This CDR3 is CASSLEGGGEQFF. CDR3 nucleotide sequence: TGCGCCAGCAGCTTGGAAGGGGGCGGTGAGCAGTTCTTC.

This clone has a handful of counts. This chain's CDR3 is CASSRGDSQDTQYF. DNA for the CDR3: TGTGCCAGCAGCAGGGGCGACTCGCAGGATACGCAGTATTTT. The chain employs TRBV7-9 and TRBJ2-3; D is possibly TRBD1 (5 bases). The CDR3 has 14 residues. Per the germline V gene, CDR1 is SEHNR and CDR2 is FQNEAQ (reference sequence). The ends were cut back, 5 bases at V and 6 bases at J, with 15 bases in the middle.

The rearrangement links TRBV5-1 to TRBJ2-7; 7 bases are a match to TRBD1. Per the germline V gene, CDR1 is SGHRS and CDR2 is YFSETQ. This CDR3 has 15 amino acids. The junction had 5 bases not matched to a gene; V was cut back by 0 bases and J by 2 bases. CDR3: CASSLDGQAPYEQYF. The CDR3 DNA reads as TGCGCCAGCAGCTTGGATGGACAGGCTCCCTACGAGCAGTACTTC.

This sequence joins TRBV6-1 and TRBJ1-2; D gene ambiguous. The germline V and J ends were trimmed by 5 bases and 4 bases, with 11 bases remaining between them. The CDR3 loop spans 13 amino acids. Germline CDR1 and CDR2: MNHNS and SASEGT. CDR3 sequence reads: CASSPGVGYGYTF. CDR3 coding DNA: TGTGCCAGCAGTCCCGGGGTTGGCTATGGCTACACCTTC.

The rearrangement uses TRBV25-1 and TRBJ1-1; possibly TRBD1 for D (6 bases). There are 15 residues in the CDR3. V lost 2 bases, J lost 1 base, and 11 bases lay in between. Per the germline V gene, CDR1 is MGHDK and CDR2 is SYGVNS. CDR3 DNA sequence: TGTGCCAGCAGTGAAGGAACAGGGTGGAACACTGAAGCTTTCTTT. This sequence encodes CASSEGTGWNTEAFF.

A few counts support this clone. The J gene is TRBJ1-1, the V gene TRBV5-6; D possibly corresponds to TRBD1 (5 bases). Germline V lookup: CDR1 SGHDT, CDR2 YYEEEE. The CDR3 sequence is 15 residues long. V was pared by 4 bases and J by 5 bases, with 18 bases between. CDR3 sequence (DNA): TGTGCCAGCAGCGGGGTAGGGGCCGCCGTGACTGAAGCTTTCTTT. It is translated as CASSGVGAAVTEAFF.

This chain uses TRBV18 with TRBJ1-6; D ambiguous. Germline CDR1 and CDR2: KGHSH and LQKENI. With 2 bases removed from V and 10 bases from J, the gap between germline ends came to 18 bases. The CDR3 covers 16 residues. The CDR3 DNA reads as TGTGCCAGCTCACCAACCCTTTCCCACGACGGGTCACCCCTCCACTTT. Translation gives CASSPTLSHDGSPLHF.

The chain joins TRBV7-9 to TRBJ2-7; D is perhaps TRBD2 (6 bases). Germline CDR1 reads SEHNR; CDR2 reads FQNEAQ (reference sequence). Trimming cost V 5 bases and J 2 bases, with 13 bases left between them. CDR3 length equals 14 residues. CDR3 sequence (DNA): TGTGCCAGCAGCCAGGCTGGGACTCCCTACGAGCAGTACTTC. This codes for CASSQAGTPYEQYF.

The V gene is TRBV4-2, the J gene TRBJ1-1; no clear D gene. V dropped 0 bases and J dropped 3 bases, with 8 bases sitting between them. The CDR3 has 14 residues. CDR1 is LGHNA, CDR2 YNFKEQ, per germline. CDR3 loop: CASSQDREDTEAFF. The CDR3 DNA reads as TGTGCCAGCAGCCAAGATCGAGAGGACACTGAAGCTTTCTTT.

The rearrangement links TRBV29-1 to TRBJ2-3, with D tentatively TRBD1 (5 bases). Germline lookup yields CDR1 SQVTM and CDR2 ANQGSEA. Trimming removed 4 bases at V and 4 bases at J, with 12 bases between. The CDR3 sequence is 13 residues long. The CDR3 DNA follows: TGCAGCGTTGCAGGCAGGGCCCCAGATACGCAGTATTTT. Its protein is CSVAGRAPDTQYF.

This clone was seen a handful of times. The gene calls are TRBV14 and TRBJ1-1; D remains ambiguous. Germline CDR1 reads SGHDN; CDR2 reads FVKESK. Trimming left V 0 bases short and J 1 base short, with 3 bases between. There are 13 residues in the CDR3. The CDR3 DNA sequence: TGTGCCAGCAGCCAAGACAGGAACACTGAAGCTTTCTTT. This codes for CASSQDRNTEAFF.

This chain connects TRBV28 to TRBJ2-7; no definite D call. Per the germline V gene, CDR1 is MDHEN and CDR2 is SYDVKM. The CDR3 totals 10 residues. With 6 bases removed from V and 12 bases from J, the gap between germline ends came to 12 bases. CDR3 residues: CASSRDSAYF. The CDR3 bases are TGTGCCAGCAGCCGTGACTCGGCGTACTTC. Drawing the rest from reference TRBV28 and TRBJ2-7, the complete variable domain is DVKVTQSSRYLVKRTGEKVFLECVQDMDHENMFWYRQDPGLGLRLIYFSYDVKMKEKGDIPEGYSVSREKKERFSLILESASTNQTSMYLCASSRDSAYFGPGTRLTVT.

The chain carries TRBV7-9 and TRBJ1-1; 7 bases match TRBD1. Trimming at V came to 0 bases and at J to 3 bases, leaving 4 bases not matched to a gene. The CDR3 length is 15 residues. Per germline, CDR1 SEHNR and CDR2 FQNEAQ (reference sequence). The CDR3 nucleotides are TGTGCCAGCAGCTTAGCCGACAGGGCGGACACTGAAGCTTTCTTT. Protein sequence: CASSLADRADTEAFF. Drawing the rest from reference TRBV7-9 and TRBJ1-1, the complete variable domain is DTGVSQNPRHKITKRGQNVTFRCDPISEHNRLYWYRQTLGQGPEFLTYFQNEAQLEKSRLLSDRFSAERPKGSFSTLEIQRTEQGDSAMYLCASSLADRADTEAFFGQGTRLTVV.

The rearrangement uses TRBV7-2 and TRBJ1-1; 8 bases fit TRBD1. V trimming: 5 bases; J trimming: 0 bases; junction bases outside the gene matches: 8. Germline V lookup: CDR1 SGHTA, CDR2 FQGNSA. CDR3 length: 16 residues. The CDR3 DNA sequence: TGTGCCAGCAGCAGACGGACAGGGAACATGAACACTGAAGCTTTCTTT. It is translated as CASSRRTGNMNTEAFF.

This clone has more than one count but fewer than ten. This chain joins TRBV5-1 and TRBJ1-2, with 7 bases lining up with TRBD1. CDR3 length equals 14 residues. The V and J ends lost 4 bases and 0 bases, in that order; junction bases with no gene match: 3. The germline gives CDR1 SGHRS, CDR2 YFSETQ. DNA of the CDR3: TGCGCCAGCAGCCTGGACAGGTCTAACTATGGCTACACCTTC. Amino acid sequence: CASSLDRSNYGYTF.

This chain uses TRBV5-1 with TRBJ1-1, with no clear D. The CDR3 consists of 13 residues. Germline-derived CDR1 and CDR2 are SGHRS and YFSETQ. With 5 bases removed from V and 4 bases from J, the gap between germline ends came to 12 bases. The CDR3 protein is CASSLPFSTEAFF. CDR3 bases: TGCGCCAGCAGTCTCCCATTCAGCACTGAAGCTTTCTTT.

The chain carries TRBV19 and TRBJ1-2; tentative D call: TRBD1 (5 bases). This CDR3 contains 13 residues. With 7 bases removed from V and 3 bases from J, the gap between germline ends came to 12 bases. Per the germline V gene, CDR1 is LNHDA and CDR2 is SQIVND (reference sequence). CDR3 DNA: TGTGCCAGTATTGATCAGGGCGACTATGGCTACACCTTC. Protein: CASIDQGDYGYTF.

V usage is TRBV14 and J usage is TRBJ2-2; D gene ambiguous. The germline V and J ends were trimmed by 2 bases and 2 bases, with 6 bases remaining between them. This CDR3 is 14 amino acids long. Germline V gives CDR1 SGHDN, CDR2 FVKESK. DNA of the CDR3: TGTGCCAGCAGCCAAACGCGCAACACCGGGGAGCTGTTTTTT. Amino acid sequence: CASSQTRNTGELFF.

This chain joins TRBV29-1 and TRBJ1-1; 8 nucleotides agree with TRBD1. CDR3 length: 11 residues. Germline CDR1 is SQVTM and CDR2 is ANQGSEA. V lost 3 bases, J lost 6 bases, and 0 bases stayed unmatched. CDR3 DNA sequence: TGCAGCGTTGACAGGGGGCCTGAAGCTTTCTTT. This translates into CSVDRGPEAFF.

This rearrangement joins TRBV7-2 to TRBJ1-2, with D uncertain. CDR1 is SGHTA, CDR2 FQGNSA, per germline. The CDR3 length is 15 residues. The ends were cut back, 5 bases at V and 0 bases at J, with 13 bases in the middle. CDR3 DNA sequence: TGTGCCAGCAGCATTCAAAAGCTTGCTAACTATGGCTACACCTTC. This sequence encodes CASSIQKLANYGYTF.

The chain couples TRBV6-1 to TRBJ2-5, with 10 bases matching TRBD2. With 5 bases clipped from V and 3 bases from J, the junction kept 6 bases outside the gene matches. This CDR3 comprises 15 residues. The germline V gene has CDR1 MNHNS and CDR2 SASEGT. For the CDR3, the DNA is TGTGCCAGCAGTAGGAGCGGACTAGCGGAAGAGACCCAGTACTTC. It is translated as CASSRSGLAEETQYF.

This clone was counted at least ten times. This chain uses TRBV4-3 with TRBJ1-6; TRBD1 matches at 9 bases. CDR1 is LGHNA, CDR2 YSLEER, per germline. J was trimmed by 10 bases and V by 4 bases; bases with no gene match: 14. This CDR3 contains 17 residues. CDR3 in DNA: TGCGCCAGCAGCCGGGACTCCCCGGGACAGGGAGGGTCACCCCTCCACTTT. Encoded protein: CASSRDSPGQGGSPLHF.

This chain joins TRBV11-3 and TRBJ1-1; D not resolved. Trimming removed 2 bases from V and 3 bases from J, with 10 bases in between. The germline V gene encodes CDR1 SGHNT and CDR2 YENEEA. The CDR3 has 14 residues. The CDR3 is CASSLRLGYTEAFF. In DNA, the CDR3 is TGTGCCAGCAGCTTAAGACTAGGGTACACTGAAGCTTTCTTT.

This chain connects TRBV4-3 to TRBJ1-1, with D possibly TRBD1 on 6 matching bases. Germline CDR1 reads LGHNA; CDR2 reads YSLEER. The CDR3 length is 18 residues. V was shortened by 0 bases and J by 3 bases, with 20 bases between the two germline ends. This CDR3 is CASSQDGSPQGWDTEAFF. CDR3 nucleotides: TGCGCCAGCAGCCAAGACGGGTCCCCACAGGGATGGGACACTGAAGCTTTCTTT.

CDR3 sequence (DNA): TGTGCCAGCAGTGAAGCGAGAGGCTCCTACGAGCAGTACTTC. Amino acid sequence: CASSEARGSYEQYF. The chain couples TRBV6-1 to TRBJ2-7; D not resolved. Trimming pared 0 bases from V and 0 bases from J, leaving 6 bases between. This CDR3 has 14 residues. The V gene's germline CDR1 is MNHNS and CDR2 SASEGT.

The J gene is TRBJ1-1, the V gene TRBV13; TRBD1 agrees at 9 bases. The CDR3 runs 14 residues. The germline CDR1 and CDR2 sequences are PRHDT and FYEKMQ (reference sequence). With 2 bases clipped from V and 4 bases from J, the junction kept 2 bases outside the gene matches. CDR3 sequence (DNA): TGTGCCAGCAGCTTACGGACAGGGGCCACTGAAGCTTTCTTT. Amino acids: CASSLRTGATEAFF.

The V gene is TRBV27, the J gene TRBJ1-1; D gene ambiguous. There are 12 residues in the CDR3. Germline V gene data show CDR1 as MNHEY and CDR2 as SMNVEV (reference sequence). The V end was cut by 3 bases, the J end by 5 bases, with 7 bases between. This CDR3 is CASSFRGTEAFF. CDR3 coding DNA: TGTGCCAGCAGTTTTCGGGGAACTGAAGCTTTCTTT.